The following is a T cell receptor beta chain sequence with its context. Its antigen is unidentified. TCRdb keeps only in-frame clones here, not all; method: immunoSEQ multiplex PCR. The table has some 350,000 clones, 85% to 90% seen once. Described treatment: about 20 received Ad26.COV2.S at low or high dose, single or two shots; about 5 received placebo; per-sample allocation not given. Following the first vaccine or placebo injection, samples were taken on day 63. Wuhan-strain spike was delivered by a replication-incompetent Ad26 vector. Trimming took 4 bases from V and 9 from J, leaving 28 bases between them. This CDR3 has 18 residues. Germline V lookup: CDR1 SGHTA, CDR2 FQGNSA. This sample is part of a study of Ad26.COV2.S vaccination and SARS-CoV-2 variants. For the study at large: The donor participated in the COV1001 trial, in its Ad26.COV2.S arm. The study gave Ad26.COV2.S intramuscularly, once or twice 56 days apart. Points from the study as a whole: Vaccine recipients and placebo recipients showed similar non-spike TCR breadth.

This chain connects TRBV7-2 to TRBJ2-1; TRBD2 is a possible D gene (6 bases). Sequenced here: peripheral blood, sampled in a trial of Ad26.COV2.S vaccine versus placebo. The receptor was derived from a person between 18 and 60 years old who received the Ad26.COV2.S COVID-19 vaccine or a placebo. The CDR3 spells CASSSPTMRGKASGEQFF. The CDR3, as DNA: TGTGCCAGCAGCTCCCCAACGATGCGCGGGAAGGCGAGCGGTGAGCAGTTCTTC.